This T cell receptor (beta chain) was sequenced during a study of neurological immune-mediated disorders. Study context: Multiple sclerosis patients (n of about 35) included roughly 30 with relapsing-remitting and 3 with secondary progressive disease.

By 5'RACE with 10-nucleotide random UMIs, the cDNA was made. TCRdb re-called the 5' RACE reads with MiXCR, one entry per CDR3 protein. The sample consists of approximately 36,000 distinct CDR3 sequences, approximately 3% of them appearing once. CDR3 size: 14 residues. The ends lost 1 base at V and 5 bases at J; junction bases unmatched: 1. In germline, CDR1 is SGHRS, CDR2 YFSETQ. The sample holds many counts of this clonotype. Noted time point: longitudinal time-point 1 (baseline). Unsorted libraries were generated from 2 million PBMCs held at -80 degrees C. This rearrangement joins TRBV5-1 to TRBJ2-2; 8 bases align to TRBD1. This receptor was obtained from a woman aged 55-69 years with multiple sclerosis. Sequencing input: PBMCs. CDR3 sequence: CASSLRTGTGELFF. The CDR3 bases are TGCGCCAGCAGCTTGAGGACAGGGACCGGGGAGCTGTTTTTT. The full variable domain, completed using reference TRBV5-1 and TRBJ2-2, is KAGVTQTPRYLIKTRGQQVTLSCSPISGHRSVSWYQQTPGQGLQFLFEYFSETQRNKGNFPGRFSGRQFSNSRSEMNVSTLELGDSALYLCASSLRTGTGELFFGEGSRLTVL.